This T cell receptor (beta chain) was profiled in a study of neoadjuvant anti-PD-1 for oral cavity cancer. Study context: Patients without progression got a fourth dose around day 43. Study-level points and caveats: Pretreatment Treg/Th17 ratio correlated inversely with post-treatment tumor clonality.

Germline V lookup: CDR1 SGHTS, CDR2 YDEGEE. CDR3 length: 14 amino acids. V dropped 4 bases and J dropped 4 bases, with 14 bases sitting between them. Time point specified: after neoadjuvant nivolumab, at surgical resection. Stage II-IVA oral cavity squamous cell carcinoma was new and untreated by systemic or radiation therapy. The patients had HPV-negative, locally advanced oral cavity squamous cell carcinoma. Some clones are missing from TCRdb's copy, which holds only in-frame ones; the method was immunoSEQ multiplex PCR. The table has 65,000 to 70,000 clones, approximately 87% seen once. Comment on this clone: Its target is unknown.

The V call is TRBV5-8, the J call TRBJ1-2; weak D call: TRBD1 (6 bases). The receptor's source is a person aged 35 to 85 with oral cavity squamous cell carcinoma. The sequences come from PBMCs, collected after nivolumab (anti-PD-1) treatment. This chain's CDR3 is CASSRTELVYGYTF. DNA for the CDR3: TGTGCCAGCAGCCGGACAGAGCTCGTCTATGGCTACACCTTC.